This is a list of T cell receptor beta chains from one sample in a study of blood T cell repertoires in COVID-19. Profiling relied on immunoSEQ multiplex PCR, and the TCRdb table lists in-frame clones only, not all of them. The sample consists of roughly 50,000 clones, roughly 84% of them appearing once. Sequencing input: peripheral blood. Receptors were obtained from a man between 65 and 80 years old with active COVID-19. Both conserved end residues are part of each CDR3. A D gene is named only where the DNA matches it firmly. Some rows mark clone size as missing; the rest say once, few, many or name a class of expanded clone.

CDR3nt: TGTGCCAGCAGCGCCGGACAGCTGGGATACAATGAGCAGTTCTTC
CDR3aa: CASSAGQLGYNEQFF
j_gene: TRBJ2-1
d_gene: -
abundance: -
v_gene: TRBV9

CDR3nt: TGTGCCAGCAGCCAAGCGGGAGCGGAGGCCACGGACACCATATATTTT
CDR3aa: CASSQAGAEATDTIYF
j_gene: TRBJ1-3
d_gene: -
abundance: few
v_gene: TRBV4-2

CDR3nt: TGTGCCAGCACCCCAATTAGCGGGGGCCTGGGAGATACGCAGTATTTT
CDR3aa: CASTPISGGLGDTQYF
j_gene: TRBJ2-3
d_gene: TRBD2
abundance: few
v_gene: TRBV5-4

CDR3nt: TGTGCCAGCAGCGTAGGGCAGGGGGCATACGAGCAGTACTTC
CDR3aa: CASSVGQGAYEQYF
j_gene: TRBJ2-7
d_gene: TRBD1
abundance: -
v_gene: TRBV9

CDR3nt: TGTGCCAGCAGTTACTCGATAAGGGGTGAGCAGTTCTTC
CDR3aa: CASSYSIRGEQFF
j_gene: TRBJ2-1
d_gene: -
abundance: few
v_gene: TRBV6-2/TRBV6-3

CDR3nt: TGTGCCATCAGTGAGGCACCGGGACAGGGGTCGTCACCCCTCCACTTT
CDR3aa: CAISEAPGQGSSPLHF
j_gene: TRBJ1-6
d_gene: TRBD1
abundance: -
v_gene: TRBV10-3

CDR3nt: TGTGCCAGCAGCTTAGGAGGGACAGCCTACTTGGACACTGAAGCTTTCTTT
CDR3aa: CASSLGGTAYLDTEAFF
j_gene: TRBJ1-1
d_gene: TRBD1
abundance: few
v_gene: TRBV7-2

CDR3nt: TGTGCCAGCAGCTTATCTCATTTCACAGGGAACACTGAAGCTTTCTTT
CDR3aa: CASSLSHFTGNTEAFF
j_gene: TRBJ1-1
d_gene: -
abundance: -
v_gene: TRBV7-2

CDR3nt: TGTGCCAGCAGCCTTCCCAGGGGCTATCCCCACGAGCAGTACTTC
CDR3aa: CASSLPRGYPHEQYF
j_gene: TRBJ2-7
d_gene: -
abundance: -
v_gene: TRBV27

CDR3nt: TGTGCCAGCAGTTTGGCTTCTTACTACGAGCAGTACTTC
CDR3aa: CASSLASYYEQYF
j_gene: TRBJ2-7
d_gene: -
abundance: -
v_gene: TRBV12-3/TRBV12-4

CDR3nt: TGTGCCAGCAGTAAACCGGGACAAGCTTTTAAAGAGCTGTTTTTT
CDR3aa: CASSKPGQAFKELFF
j_gene: TRBJ2-2
d_gene: -
abundance: -
v_gene: TRBV6-2/TRBV6-3

CDR3nt: TGCGCCAGCAGCCTGGCAGTAGCGGGGGCCTCCTACGAGCAGTACTTC
CDR3aa: CASSLAVAGASYEQYF
j_gene: TRBJ2-7
d_gene: TRBD2
abundance: many
v_gene: TRBV4-1

CDR3nt: TGTGCCAGCAGCTTGCAACAGGGCCTTCTCTACGAGCAGTACTTC
CDR3aa: CASSLQQGLLYEQYF
j_gene: TRBJ2-7
d_gene: -
abundance: once
v_gene: TRBV7-2

CDR3nt: TGCGCCAGCGGAAGACTAGGCGCCGATGAGCAGTTCTTC
CDR3aa: CASGRLGADEQFF
j_gene: TRBJ2-1
d_gene: -
abundance: -
v_gene: TRBV5-1

CDR3nt: TGTGCCAGCAGTTACGGACAGGGGGGGCAGCCCCAGCATTTT
CDR3aa: CASSYGQGGQPQHF
j_gene: TRBJ1-5
d_gene: TRBD1
abundance: -
v_gene: TRBV6-2/TRBV6-3

CDR3nt: TGTGCCAGCAGCTTAGCAGTAGGAGGGGCTAGCGGGGGGGCCATGGAGACCCAGTACTTC
CDR3aa: CASSLAVGGASGGAMETQYF
j_gene: TRBJ2-5
d_gene: TRBD2
abundance: -
v_gene: TRBV7-2

CDR3nt: TGCAGCGCTGGCCCGGGGACACGGAATGAAAAACTGTTTTTT
CDR3aa: CSAGPGTRNEKLFF
j_gene: TRBJ1-4
d_gene: -
abundance: -
v_gene: TRBV29-1

CDR3nt: TGTGCCAGCACCCCGAACGGCCAGGGGGCTGAAGCTTTCTTT
CDR3aa: CASTPNGQGAEAFF
j_gene: TRBJ1-1
d_gene: TRBD1
abundance: once
v_gene: TRBV2

CDR3nt: TGTGCCAGCAGTTTCACAGGGGCAGGAGGCTACACCTTC
CDR3aa: CASSFTGAGGYTF
j_gene: TRBJ1-2
d_gene: TRBD1
abundance: -
v_gene: TRBV6-6

CDR3nt: TGTGCCAGCAGCGTAGGTCTAGCGGGGGATAGGATTACCTACGAGCAGTACTTC
CDR3aa: CASSVGLAGDRITYEQYF
j_gene: TRBJ2-7
d_gene: TRBD2
abundance: once
v_gene: TRBV9

CDR3nt: TGTGCCAGCAGCCAAGGGGCAGGGGTTAACTATGGCTACACCTTC
CDR3aa: CASSQGAGVNYGYTF
j_gene: TRBJ1-2
d_gene: -
abundance: -
v_gene: TRBV3-1/TRBV3-2

CDR3nt: TGTGCCAGCAGCTTAGATCCAAAGGGAGGCACTGAAGCTTTCTTT
CDR3aa: CASSLDPKGGTEAFF
j_gene: TRBJ1-1
d_gene: -
abundance: -
v_gene: TRBV11-3

CDR3nt: TGCGCCAGCAGCTTGGAACAGTCATACGAGCAGTACTTC
CDR3aa: CASSLEQSYEQYF
j_gene: TRBJ2-7
d_gene: -
abundance: -
v_gene: TRBV5-1

CDR3nt: TGTGCCAGCAGCTTATTTCGGGGGTTGATGCCCTACGAGCAGTACTTC
CDR3aa: CASSLFRGLMPYEQYF
j_gene: TRBJ2-7
d_gene: -
abundance: -
v_gene: TRBV7-9

CDR3nt: TGTGCCAGCTCACCAGGGGGGGATGAGCAGTTCTTC
CDR3aa: CASSPGGDEQFF
j_gene: TRBJ2-1
d_gene: TRBD2
abundance: many
v_gene: TRBV18

CDR3nt: TGTGCCAGCAGCTTACAGGGGAGCTCCTCTGGAAACACCATATATTTT
CDR3aa: CASSLQGSSSGNTIYF
j_gene: TRBJ1-3
d_gene: -
abundance: -
v_gene: TRBV13

CDR3nt: TGTGCCAGCAGTTACGGTACAGGGGGAAGTTACACCATATATTTT
CDR3aa: CASSYGTGGSYTIYF
j_gene: TRBJ1-3
d_gene: TRBD1
abundance: -
v_gene: TRBV6-5

CDR3nt: TGTGCCATCAGTGCGCCAATTCTAGCGGGGGGAGGAGATACGCAGTATTTT
CDR3aa: CAISAPILAGGGDTQYF
j_gene: TRBJ2-3
d_gene: TRBD2
abundance: -
v_gene: TRBV10-3